The present entry profiles one T cell receptor (beta chain) with its context. The target antigen is unknown. V trimming: 8 bases; J trimming: 7 bases; junction bases outside the gene matches: 8. Germline CDR1 MNHEY, CDR2 SVGAGI. The CDR3 is 14 amino acids. Primers for the PCR totalled 60 Vbeta and 13 Jbeta. The data were produced by immunoSEQ multiplex PCR, yet TCRdb's version contains in-frame clones alone and is incomplete. The repertoire holds roughly 160,000 clones, with 80% as singletons. The data are from a study of cytomegalovirus exposure and HLA in healthy donors. Study outcomes and limitations: In vitro data verified a few CMV-associated chains as specific for CMV antigens. Among CMV-associated TCR beta chains, most appeared HLA-restricted in a later analysis. Sequence variants that were highly shared formed a cluster that was likely a sequencing artifact.

Source material: PBMCs. This chain connects TRBV6-5 to TRBJ2-1, with TRBD2 matching over 10 bases. This sequence was found in a man aged 18 to 29 in good health and CMV-seropositive. CDR3 in DNA: TGTGCCAGCGTTTCAGCGGGAGGGTGGAATGAGCAGTTCTTC. Protein sequence: CASVSAGGWNEQFF.